This T cell receptor beta chain is from a study of T cells in Graves' hyperthyroidism and ophthalmopathy. Newly diagnosed hyperthyroidism, duration under 2 months, in patients aged 18 to 65. What was amplified from RNA transcripts were TCR beta CDR3 regions. In the first-round RT-PCR of the TCR CDR3, the HTBI primer set was used. Each CDR3 protein is one row after TCRdb ran MiXCR on the multiplex PCR reads. The data hold 300,000 to 450,000 distinct CDR3 sequences, with 14% to 15% observed a single time. V lost 6 bases and J lost 5, with 19 bases in between. This CDR3 spans 15 amino acids. Germline CDR1 WNHNN, CDR2 SYGVQD (reference sequence).

Input material: blood. The chain carries TRBV10-1 and TRBJ1-2; D not certain. The sequence derives from a woman aged 25 to 39 with Graves' hyperthyroidism. The CDR3 loop reads CASRNDGPVGYGYTF. In nucleotides, the CDR3 is TGCGCCAGCAGAAACGACGGGCCTGTGGGATATGGCTACACCTTC.